This TCR beta chain was sequenced in a study of human T cells and chemical hapten exposure. Time point meaning: patch test 1, 2 weeks after DPC sensitization. Treatment in this sample: therapeutic diphenylcyclopropenone sensitization with weekly scalp DPC. RNA extraction used unfractionated whole blood as the source of total RNA. MiXCR, run by TCRdb on the RACE reads, gives a single entry per CDR3 protein. In the table there are approximately 340,000 distinct CDR3 sequences, under 9% of which are singletons. Germline lookup yields CDR1 DFQATT and CDR2 SNEGSKA (reference sequence). V gave up 5 bases and J gave up 4 bases, with 15 bases separating them. The CDR3 consists of 14 residues.

The clonotype comes from a woman under 30 with alopecia areata. Some clones in this sample may be carry-over from other donors' samples. This chain connects TRBV20-1 to TRBJ2-1; a weak D match, TRBD1 (6 bases). The sequencing used whole blood, collected in connection with sensitization to the hapten diphenylcyclopropenone (DPC). The CDR3, as DNA: TGCAGTGCTGGTACCGGGACACATTACAATGAGCAGTTCTTC. This encodes CSAGTGTHYNEQFF.